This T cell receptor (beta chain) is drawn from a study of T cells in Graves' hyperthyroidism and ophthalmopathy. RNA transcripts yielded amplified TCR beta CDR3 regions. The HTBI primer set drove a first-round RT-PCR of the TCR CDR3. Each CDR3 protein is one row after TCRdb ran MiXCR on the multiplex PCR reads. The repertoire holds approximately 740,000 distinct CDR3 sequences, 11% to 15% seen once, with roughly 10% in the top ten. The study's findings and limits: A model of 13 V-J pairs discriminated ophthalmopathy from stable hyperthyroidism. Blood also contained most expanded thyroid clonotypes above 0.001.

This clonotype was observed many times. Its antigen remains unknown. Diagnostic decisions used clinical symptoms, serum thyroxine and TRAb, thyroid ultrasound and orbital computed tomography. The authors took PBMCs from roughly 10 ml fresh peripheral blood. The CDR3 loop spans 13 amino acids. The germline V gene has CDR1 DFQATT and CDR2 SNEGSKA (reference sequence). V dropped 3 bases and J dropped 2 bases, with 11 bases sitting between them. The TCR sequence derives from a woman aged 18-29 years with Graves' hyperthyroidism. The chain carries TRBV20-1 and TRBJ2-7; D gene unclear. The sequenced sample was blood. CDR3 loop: CSASPNSPYEQYF. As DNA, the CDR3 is TGCAGTGCTAGTCCCAATTCACCCTACGAGCAGTACTTC.